This T cell receptor (beta chain) was captured in a study of blood T cell repertoires in COVID-19. About the study: Samples of COVID-19 (acute and convalescent) were obtained from the United States, Italy and Spain. Sample material is recorded as cDNA or gDNA derived from T cells, B-cell-depleted T cells, or PBMCs.

CDR3 size: 14 residues. V lost 2 bases and J lost 4, with 8 bases in between. Germline V gene data show CDR1 as MNHEY and CDR2 as SMNVEV (reference sequence). Sequenced by immunoSEQ multiplex PCR; TCRdb stores in-frame clones only, minus some. The sample records approximately 350,000 clones, over 70% being singletons. The chain is built from TRBV27 and TRBJ1-4; no clear D gene. The TCR sequence derives from a man aged 30 to 45 with active or convalescent COVID-19. Sequencing was carried out using peripheral blood. Written as DNA, the CDR3 is TGTGCCAGCAGTTTACTCGGTCTTAATGAAAAACTGTTTTTT. It translates to CASSLLGLNEKLFF.